The 10 T cell receptor beta chains below come from one sample, sequenced in a study of blood T cell repertoires in COVID-19. Sequencing was performed with immunoSEQ multiplex PCR; in TCRdb, only in-frame clones are kept and a portion is missing. The data contain about 140,000 clones, more than 60% of them singletons. The sample consisted of peripheral blood. The source of these receptors is a woman aged 50 to 60 with active or convalescent COVID-19.

This clone was recorded once. A read error may be the cause here, since a much bigger clone is one base away. This chain links TRBV11-2 with TRBJ2-3; a weak D match, TRBD2 (6 bases). Between the trimmed V and J ends, which lost 5 bases and 0 bases, there was a span of 9 bases. Germline V gene data show CDR1 as SGHAT and CDR2 as FQNNGV. The CDR3 has 14 residues. DNA for the CDR3: TGTGCCAGCAGCCCGGGACTTAGCACAGATACGCAGTATTTT. Protein product: CASSPGLSTDTQYF.

This chain joins TRBV3-1 (or the pseudogene TRBV3-2) and TRBJ2-7, with 7 bases matching TRBD2. Looked up from germline, CDR1 is LGHDT and CDR2 is YNNKEL (reference sequence). CDR3 length: 11 residues. After removal of 8 bases from V and 7 bases from J, the junction contained 5 bases not matched to a gene. The CDR3 DNA follows: TGTGCCAGCGGACTAGAAAGGGAGCAGTACTTC. Protein sequence: CASGLEREQYF.

The rearrangement uses TRBV4-1 and TRBJ2-3; 8 bases are shared with TRBD2. Germline V lookup: CDR1 MGHRA, CDR2 YSYEKL. CDR3 length: 17 amino acids. V shed 1 base and J 2 bases; nucleotides not matched to a gene: 8. In nucleotides, the CDR3 is TGCGCCAGCAGCCAAGGGTTCCTAGCGGGTTCCACAGATACGCAGTATTTT. It encodes CASSQGFLAGSTDTQYF.

V is TRBV6-6 and J is TRBJ2-1; 11 bases fit TRBD2. The V gene end was trimmed by 7 bases and the J gene end by 9 bases; junction bases not matched to a gene: 8. There are 14 residues in the CDR3. Germline V gene data show CDR1 as MNHNY and CDR2 as SVGAGI (reference sequence). The CDR3 coding sequence is TGTGCCAGCATCGGAACTAGCGGGAGTGGTGAGCAGTTCTTC. Translated: CASIGTSGSGEQFF.

This sequence joins TRBV2 and TRBJ2-3; 7 nucleotides agree with TRBD1. The CDR3 length is 14 residues. The junction had 5 bases not matched to a gene; V was cut back by 6 bases and J by 2 bases. Germline V gene sequence: CDR1 SNHLY, CDR2 FYNNEI. CDR3 nucleotides: TGTGCCAGCAGGTGGGACAGACACACAGATACGCAGTATTTT. Amino acids: CASRWDRHTDTQYF.

V usage is TRBV7-3 and J usage is TRBJ2-3, with a weak D call TRBD2 (7 bases). Looked up from germline, CDR1 is SGHTA and CDR2 is FQGTGA. This CDR3 is 15 amino acids long. The germline V and J ends were trimmed by 5 bases and 1 base, with 13 bases remaining between them. The CDR3 DNA is TGTGCCAGCAGCCTAGACGGGGGGCGCACAGATACGCAGTATTTT. Amino acids: CASSLDGGRTDTQYF.

The J gene is TRBJ2-7, the V gene TRBV10-3; 7 nucleotides line up with TRBD1. V shed 3 bases and J 4 bases; nucleotides not matched to a gene: 9. The CDR3 spans 15 residues. Germline lookup yields CDR1 ENHRY and CDR2 SYGVKD. CDR3 sequence (DNA): TGTGCCATCAGTGATTTAGGGACAGAGCGTTACGAGCAGTACTTC. This translates into CAISDLGTERYEQYF.

V usage is TRBV30 and J usage is TRBJ1-2, with a tentative D call TRBD1 (5 bases). The CDR3 sequence is 15 residues long. V was cut by 0 bases and J by 5 bases, with 16 bases left in between. Germline V gives CDR1 GTSNPN, CDR2 SVGIG (reference sequence). CDR3 loop: CAWSVRWGVPYGYTF. The CDR3 DNA reads TGTGCCTGGAGTGTAAGGTGGGGGGTTCCGTATGGCTACACCTTC.

The chain links TRBV6-2 or TRBV6-3 to TRBJ1-2, with 7 nucleotides matching TRBD1. The CDR3 is made up of 14 amino acids. Trimming took 6 bases from V and 2 from J; bases not matched to a gene: 6. Germline V lookup: CDR1 MNHEY, CDR2 SVGEGT. The CDR3: CASSPGQLNYGYTF. The CDR3 DNA follows: TGTGCCAGCAGCCCGGGACAGCTAAACTATGGCTACACCTTC.

This rearrangement joins TRBV9 to TRBJ2-7, with 8 bases aligning to TRBD2. The germline CDR1 and CDR2 sequences are SGDLS and YYNGEE. V lost 3 bases to trimming and J lost 0 bases; unmatched junction nucleotides: 5. The CDR3 length is 15 residues. CDR3 bases: TGTGCCAGCAGCGCGGGGAGCGGGAGCTCCTACGAGCAGTACTTC. Translating gives CASSAGSGSSYEQYF.